This T cell receptor (beta chain) is drawn from a study of shared clonotypes between healthy human individuals. The assay used deep level. As originally analysed: For the immunoSEQ data, sequences were junction-only without quality scores, so filtering differed. The data were produced by immunoSEQ multiplex PCR, yet TCRdb's version contains in-frame clones alone and is incomplete. V, J and clone size are taken as reported in that table, and D and trimming were inferred from the DNA itself. The table lists some 2.1 million clones, over 85% of them singletons. General study results and limits: Despite large depth, rarefaction showed incomplete sorted-subset sequencing. Donor clonotype sharing was expected to depend on sequencing depth.

As concerns this clone: The antigen is undetermined.

It was CD45RO-negative cells, positively selected for CCR7, that made up naive CD8 cells, with terminally differentiated effector memory CD45RA+ cells excluded. V lost 0 bases and J lost 7; bases outside the gene matches: 10. The CDR3 loop spans 16 amino acids. Per germline, CDR1 SNHLY and CDR2 FYNNEI. This rearrangement joins TRBV2 to TRBJ1-1, with 8 bases matching TRBD1. The sample consisted of naive CD8+ T cells sorted from blood. The clonotype originates from a man younger than 35 in good health. CDR3 amino acids: CASSEAYGTGLFEAFF. The CDR3, as DNA: TGTGCCAGCAGTGAAGCCTACGGGACAGGCCTTTTTGAAGCTTTCTTT.